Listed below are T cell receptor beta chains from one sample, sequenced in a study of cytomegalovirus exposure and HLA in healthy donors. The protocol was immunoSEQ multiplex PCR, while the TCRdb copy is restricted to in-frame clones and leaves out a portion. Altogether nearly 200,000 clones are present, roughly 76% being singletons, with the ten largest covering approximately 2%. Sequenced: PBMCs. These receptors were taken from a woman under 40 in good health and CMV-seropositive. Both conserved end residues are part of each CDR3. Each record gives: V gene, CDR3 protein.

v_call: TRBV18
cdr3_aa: CASSQSGSYEQYF

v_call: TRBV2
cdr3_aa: CASSSSGYQETQYF

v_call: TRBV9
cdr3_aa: CASSVEGSGAYEQYF

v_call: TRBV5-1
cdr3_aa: CASSTVGQGFDEQYF

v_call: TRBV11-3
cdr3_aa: CASSLTGLERAFF

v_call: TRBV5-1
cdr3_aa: CASSSRTYQQETQYF

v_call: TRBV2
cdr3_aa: CASSGSGGTEAFF

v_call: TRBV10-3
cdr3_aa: CAIRETGEYGYTF

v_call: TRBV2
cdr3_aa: CASSALRGGGMAEAFF

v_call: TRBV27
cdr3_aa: CASSFSGTPNTEAFF

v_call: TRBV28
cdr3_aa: CASNPPGRGGDNEQFF

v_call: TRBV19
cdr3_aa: CASSIERRTGRNIQYF

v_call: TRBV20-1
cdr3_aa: CSARLAGAFF

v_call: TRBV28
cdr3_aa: CASSPPGTGSYEQYF

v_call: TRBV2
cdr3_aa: CASSEGGLAGGQETQYF

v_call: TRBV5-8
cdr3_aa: CASSSPDRYNYGYTF

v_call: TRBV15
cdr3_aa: CATSRDGGQGAEAQYF

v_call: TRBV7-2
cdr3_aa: CASSIRSGLAGSEQFF

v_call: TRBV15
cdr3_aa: CATSGGTGDSYEQYF

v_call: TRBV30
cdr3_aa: CAWRVGQGVYEQYF

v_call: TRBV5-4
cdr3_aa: CASRTAGERNSPLHF

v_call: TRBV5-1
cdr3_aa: CASSLLGQGADTIYF

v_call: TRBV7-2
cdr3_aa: CASSQIGLEAFF

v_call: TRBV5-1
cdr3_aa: CASSFLDRGDFMNTEAFF

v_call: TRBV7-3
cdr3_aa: CASSPGRGSSYEQYF

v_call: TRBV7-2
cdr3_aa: CASSQRSLVNEQFF

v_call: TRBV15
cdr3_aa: CATAGGDMNTEAFF

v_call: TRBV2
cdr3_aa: CASSNEGSETSGEYF

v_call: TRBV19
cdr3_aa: CASSESGLAWDEQFF

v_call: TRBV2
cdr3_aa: CASRTGGAPLNEQYF

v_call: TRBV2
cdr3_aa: CASSEVSPTDTQYF

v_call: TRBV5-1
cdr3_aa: CASSAGDATNEKLFF

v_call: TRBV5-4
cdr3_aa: CASSLGLAGGYEQFF

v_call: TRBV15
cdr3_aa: CATSRQLQPGNTIYF

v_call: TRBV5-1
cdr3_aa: CASSLAGTSSSYEQYF

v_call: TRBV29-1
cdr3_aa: CSVVHSNEKLFF

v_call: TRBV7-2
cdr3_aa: CASSLRGSGTGELFF

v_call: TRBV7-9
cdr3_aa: CASSFSRGNTDTQYF

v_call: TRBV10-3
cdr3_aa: CAISAAGKYEQYF

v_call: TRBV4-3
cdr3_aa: CASSQGWTGGSEKLFF

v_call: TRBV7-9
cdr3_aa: CASSSREAGRETQYF

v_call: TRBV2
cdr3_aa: CASSDLAGGGNEQFF

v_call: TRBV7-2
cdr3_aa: CASSLDGASTDTQYF

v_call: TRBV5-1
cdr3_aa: CASSLAGASGGSGETQYF

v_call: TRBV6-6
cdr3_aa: CASSLTSGGSGELFF

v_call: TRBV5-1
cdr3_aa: CASSLTPGQGNTGELFF

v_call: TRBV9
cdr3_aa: CASSANQGATEAFF

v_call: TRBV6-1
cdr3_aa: CASSERGWGTGVNQPQHF

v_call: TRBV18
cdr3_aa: CASTLGQYSYEQYF

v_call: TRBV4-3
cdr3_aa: CASSQDFPGIGYTF

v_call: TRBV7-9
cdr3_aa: CASSLNQGAAEAFF

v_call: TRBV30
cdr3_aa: CAWGTETNEKLFF

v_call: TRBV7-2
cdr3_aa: CASSSTGGRETQYF

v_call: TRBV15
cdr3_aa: CATSRSPSGSYNEQFF

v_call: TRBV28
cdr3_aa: CASSPSGGPNNEQFF